One sample yielded the 24 T cell receptor beta chains listed below, sequenced in a study of cytomegalovirus exposure and HLA in healthy donors. A multiplex PCR was run with 60 Vbeta primers and 13 Jbeta primers. Clones were read by immunoSEQ multiplex PCR, and TCRdb kept only the in-frame ones, dropping some. The repertoire holds about 180,000 clones, with 65% to 85% as singletons. Sequencing input: PBMCs. The receptors here all came from a man aged 55-75 years in good health and CMV-seronegative.

This sequence joins TRBV5-4 and TRBJ2-7; 8 bases line up with TRBD2. Germline CDR1 is SGHNT and CDR2 is YYREEE (reference sequence). V was pared by 4 bases and J by 6 bases, with 15 bases of the junction left unmatched. CDR3 size: 16 residues. CDR3 sequence reads: CASSPNAGTRGFEQYF. CDR3 sequence (DNA): TGTGCCAGCAGCCCGAATGCCGGGACTAGAGGGTTCGAGCAGTACTTC.

The genes are TRBV14 and TRBJ1-1; maybe TRBD1 (6 bases). This CDR3 has 13 residues. The V end was cut by 5 bases, the J end by 1 base, with 8 bases between. Germline CDR1 SGHDN, CDR2 FVKESK. The CDR3 DNA follows: TGTGCCAGCAGCTTACAGGGGAACACTGAAGCTTTCTTT. Translated, it gives CASSLQGNTEAFF.

The chain carries TRBV7-6 and TRBJ1-1; 8 bases match TRBD1. This CDR3 spans 16 amino acids. J gave up 1 base and V 6 bases, and 10 bases lay outside the gene matches. Germline V CDR1 and CDR2: SGHVS, FNYEAQ. CDR3 loop: CASRAGQGQGNTEAFF. Here the CDR3 DNA reads TGTGCCAGCAGGGCAGGACAGGGTCAAGGGAACACTGAAGCTTTCTTT. Drawing the rest from reference TRBV7-6 and TRBJ1-1, the complete variable domain is GAGVSQSPRYKVTKRGQDVALRCDPISGHVSLYWYRQALGQGPEFLTYFNYEAQQDKSGLPNDRFSAERPEGSISTLTIQRTEQRDSAMYRCASRAGQGQGNTEAFFGQGTRLTVV.

This sequence joins TRBV30 and TRBJ2-1; a possible D gene is TRBD1 (6 bases). The V end lost 0 bases, the J end lost 5 bases, and 8 bases lay between the germline ends. The V gene's germline CDR1 is GTSNPN and CDR2 SVGIG (reference sequence). The CDR3 extends over 13 amino acids. CDR3 residues: CAWSVGQHNEQFF. DNA of the CDR3: TGTGCCTGGAGTGTAGGACAGCACAATGAGCAGTTCTTC.

This clone was recorded at least ten times. The V call is TRBV6-1, the J call TRBJ2-1; TRBD2 agrees at 9 bases. V lost 4 bases to trimming and J lost 0 bases; unmatched junction nucleotides: 13. The CDR3 spans 19 residues. Germline values: CDR1 MNHNS, CDR2 SASEGT. CDR3 residues: CASSGIGLAGTSSYNEQFF. DNA for the CDR3: TGTGCCAGCAGTGGCATAGGGCTAGCGGGAACAAGCTCCTACAATGAGCAGTTCTTC.

The J gene is TRBJ2-7, the V gene TRBV10-1; tentative D call: TRBD2 (5 bases). Trimming left V 2 bases short and J 3 bases short, with 11 bases between. The CDR3 contains 14 residues. Germline V gene data show CDR1 as WNHNN and CDR2 as SYGVQD (reference sequence). CDR3 DNA: TGCGCCAGCAGTGAGGGTTCGGGATACTACGAGCAGTACTTC. Translated: CASSEGSGYYEQYF.

The V call is TRBV5-1, the J call TRBJ2-2, with D possibly matching TRBD1 (6 bases). This CDR3 spans 15 amino acids. The germline V and J ends were trimmed by 0 bases and 5 bases, with 11 bases remaining between them. Germline CDR1 SGHRS, CDR2 YFSETQ. CDR3 protein: CASSLEGVGTGELFF. The CDR3 coding sequence is TGCGCCAGCAGCTTGGAGGGGGTAGGGACCGGGGAGCTGTTTTTT. Together with reference TRBV5-1 and TRBJ2-2, the CDR3 gives the full variable domain: KAGVTQTPRYLIKTRGQQVTLSCSPISGHRSVSWYQQTPGQGLQFLFEYFSETQRNKGNFPGRFSGRQFSNSRSEMNVSTLELGDSALYLCASSLEGVGTGELFFGEGSRLTVL.

As regards this clone: At one end, the junction sequence differs from germline, possibly due to a read error. The chain links TRBV29-1 to TRBJ1-2, with 8 nucleotides matching TRBD1. This CDR3 is built from 13 residues. CDR1 and CDR2 from the germline V gene are SQVTM and ANQGSEA. The chain's CDR3 is CSVEQGANYGYPF. The CDR3 DNA reads TGCAGCGTTGAACAGGGGGCTAACTATGGCTACCCCTTC.

This chain uses TRBV18 with TRBJ2-5; 12 nucleotides align to TRBD1. This CDR3 has 15 residues. Germline lookup yields CDR1 KGHSH and CDR2 LQKENI. After removal of 4 bases from V and 3 bases from J, the junction contained 3 bases not matched to a gene. The CDR3 bases are TGTGCCAGCTCACAGGGGACAGGGGGCGAAGAGACCCAGTACTTC. It translates to CASSQGTGGEETQYF.

This clone was seen a single time. V is TRBV7-9 and J is TRBJ2-7; 15 nucleotides line up with TRBD2. The germline V gene has CDR1 SEHNR and CDR2 FQNEAQ (reference sequence). V gave up 5 bases and J gave up 4 bases; unmatched junction bases: 3. The CDR3 is 15 residues long. The CDR3 loop reads CASSRTSGRGYEQYF. Here the CDR3 DNA reads TGTGCCAGCAGCAGGACTAGCGGGAGGGGATACGAGCAGTACTTC.

The chain has TRBV19 and TRBJ1-5; D gene unclear. V was shortened by 7 bases and J by 2 bases, with 6 bases between the two germline ends. CDR1 LNHDA and CDR2 SQIVND come from the germline V gene (reference sequence). This CDR3 is built from 12 residues. CDR3 region: CASTVGNQPQHF. As DNA, the CDR3 is TGTGCCAGTACGGTGGGCAATCAGCCCCAGCATTTT.

The CDR3 DNA follows: TGTGCCAGCGCGGGGACTAGCGGGGTTACGGGGCAGTACTTC. Amino acids: CASAGTSGVTGQYF. The chain has TRBV19 and TRBJ2-7; 13 bases match TRBD2. CDR1 LNHDA and CDR2 SQIVND come from the germline V gene (reference sequence). The CDR3 has 14 residues. V was clipped by 9 bases and J by 9 bases; unmatched bases: 11.

This sequence joins TRBV11-2 and TRBJ1-1; D is possibly TRBD1 (5 bases). This CDR3 has 16 amino acids. Germline V gene sequence: CDR1 SGHAT, CDR2 FQNNGV. Trimming stripped 0 bases from V and 1 base from J, with 12 bases between. CDR3 in amino acids: CASSLDLVGQNTEAFF. DNA for the CDR3: TGTGCCAGCAGCTTAGATCTCGTGGGGCAGAACACTGAAGCTTTCTTT.

The chain links TRBV7-9 to TRBJ2-7; 9 bases fit TRBD1. The V and J ends lost 4 bases and 0 bases, in that order; junction bases with no gene match: 1. The V gene's germline CDR1 is SEHNR and CDR2 FQNEAQ (reference sequence). There are 14 residues in the CDR3. CDR3 sequence: CASSWGQGSYEQYF. DNA for the CDR3: TGTGCCAGCAGCTGGGGACAGGGCTCCTACGAGCAGTACTTC.

The chain combines TRBV5-6 with TRBJ1-4, with D tentatively TRBD1 (6 bases). The CDR3 consists of 17 residues. The V end lost 0 bases, the J end lost 7 bases, and 19 bases lay between the germline ends. Germline CDR1 is SGHDT and CDR2 is YYEEEE. The CDR3 reads CASSLDVLGGESEKLFF. The CDR3 bases are TGTGCCAGCAGCTTGGACGTACTAGGGGGGGAAAGTGAAAAACTGTTTTTT.

This sequence joins TRBV9 and TRBJ2-3, with 9 bases matching TRBD2. CDR3 length: 15 residues. Germline loops: CDR1 SGDLS, CDR2 YYNGEE. The V gene end was trimmed by 0 bases and the J gene end by 1 base; junction bases not matched to a gene: 0. CDR3: CASSVGTSGTDTQYF. The CDR3 DNA sequence: TGTGCCAGCAGCGTAGGGACTAGCGGCACAGATACGCAGTATTTT.

The chain joins TRBV6-5 to TRBJ2-3, with D maybe TRBD1 (6 bases). Germline V lookup: CDR1 MNHEY, CDR2 SVGAGI. The CDR3 runs 14 residues. Trimming cost V 5 bases and J 2 bases, with 11 bases left between them. The CDR3 DNA reads TGTGCCAGCAGTCGGAGACAGGTCACAGATACGCAGTATTTT. Its protein is CASSRRQVTDTQYF.

CDR3 protein: CASSLVGGINTEAFF. The CDR3 DNA reads as TGTGCCAGCAGCTTAGTGGGGGGAATCAACACTGAAGCTTTCTTT. This rearrangement joins TRBV11-2 to TRBJ1-1; tentative D call: TRBD1 (5 bases). The CDR3 runs to 15 residues. V was trimmed by 1 base and J by 2 bases, leaving 11 bases between them. CDR1 is SGHAT and CDR2 is FQNNGV in the germline V gene.

DNA for the CDR3: TGTGCCAGCAGCGGACAGGGGCTGAACACTGAAGCTTTCTTT. Encoded protein: CASSGQGLNTEAFF. This chain links TRBV6-5 with TRBJ1-1, with TRBD1 identical over 9 bases. Germline V gene data show CDR1 as MNHEY and CDR2 as SVGAGI. The CDR3 consists of 14 residues. With 6 bases clipped from V and 0 bases from J, the junction kept 2 bases outside the gene matches.

This rearrangement joins TRBV6-5 to TRBJ2-1, with 12 bases that match TRBD2. Germline trimming cut 6 bases from V and 8 bases from J; bases unmatched to any gene: 8. Looked up from germline, CDR1 is MNHEY and CDR2 is SVGAGI. This CDR3 spans 15 amino acids. The CDR3 here is CASRLAGGPLDEQFF. The CDR3 DNA is TGTGCCAGCAGGCTAGCGGGAGGGCCTCTGGATGAGCAGTTCTTC.

V usage is TRBV6-5 and J usage is TRBJ1-1; D is perhaps TRBD1 (5 bases). Deletions cut 5 bases from V and 3 bases from J, with 7 bases between. CDR1 and CDR2 from the germline V gene are MNHEY and SVGAGI. The CDR3 length is 12 residues. The DNA for the CDR3 is TGTGCCAGCAGTCGCAGGGACACTGAAGCTTTCTTT. This gives the protein CASSRRDTEAFF.

This clone appeared a few times. This chain uses TRBV14 with TRBJ2-7, with D possibly matching TRBD2 (6 bases). The germline CDR1 and CDR2 sequences are SGHDN and FVKESK. V shed 0 bases and J shed 3 bases, with 9 bases lying between them. The CDR3 sequence is 14 residues long. The CDR3 region has the DNA TGTGCCAGCAGCCAAGATTGGAGGGGCTACGAGCAGTACTTC. Translation gives CASSQDWRGYEQYF.

The CDR3: CASSFEPGFGSYEQYF. In nucleotides, the CDR3 is TGTGCCAGCAGTTTCGAACCGGGGTTTGGCTCCTACGAGCAGTACTTC. The J gene is TRBJ2-7, the V gene TRBV7-9, with D possibly being TRBD2 (5 bases). Trimming stripped 6 bases from V and 0 bases from J, with 18 bases between. CDR1 is SEHNR and CDR2 is FQNEAQ in the germline V gene (reference sequence). CDR3 length equals 16 residues.

The chain links TRBV5-1 to TRBJ2-3; D might be TRBD2 (6 bases). Per germline, CDR1 SGHRS and CDR2 YFSETQ. This CDR3 contains 19 residues. The V end was cut by 1 base, the J end by 2 bases, with 23 bases between. CDR3 DNA: TGCGCCAGCAGCTTGTGGTCCCCTAGCGCTAGCGACTACACAGATACGCAGTATTTT. As protein: CASSLWSPSASDYTDTQYF. The full variable domain, rest sourced from reference TRBV5-1 and TRBJ2-3, is KAGVTQTPRYLIKTRGQQVTLSCSPISGHRSVSWYQQTPGQGLQFLFEYFSETQRNKGNFPGRFSGRQFSNSRSEMNVSTLELGDSALYLCASSLWSPSASDYTDTQYFGPGTRLTVL.